Below, 4 T cell receptor beta chains from the same sample are listed, as sequenced in a study of Ad26.COV2.S vaccination and SARS-CoV-2 variants. Generated by immunoSEQ multiplex PCR, the TCRdb table keeps only in-frame clones and is missing some. The data contain more than 300,000 clones, about 87% of them singletons. The treatment was: 19 received Ad26.COV2.S at low or high dose, single or two shots; about 5 received placebo; per-sample allocation not given. The samples date from day 63 after the first vaccine or placebo injection. Sequencing was performed on peripheral blood, taken in a trial of Ad26.COV2.S vaccine versus placebo. The receptors were gathered from a person aged 18-60 years who received the Ad26.COV2.S COVID-19 vaccine or a placebo.

Concerning this clone: In the same sample, other DNA sequences code for this CDR3. The chain uses TRBV30 and TRBJ2-7; a possible D gene is TRBD2 (5 bases). CDR3 length: 11 residues. Trimming took 5 bases from V and 4 from J, leaving 9 bases between them. Per germline, CDR1 GTSNPN and CDR2 SVGIG (reference sequence). CDR3 loop: CAWSGRYEQYF. As DNA, the CDR3 is TGTGCCTGGTCGGGAAGGTACGAGCAGTACTTC.

This chain joins TRBV5-6 and TRBJ1-1; 7 nucleotides align to TRBD1. CDR1 and CDR2 (germline): SGHDT, YYEEEE. The CDR3 is made up of 19 amino acids. Trimming at V came to 4 bases and at J to 4 bases, leaving 22 bases not matched to a gene. CDR3 protein: CASSGARVSGTVGGTEAFF. In DNA form, the CDR3 reads TGTGCCAGCAGCGGTGCCCGTGTATCTGGGACAGTTGGAGGCACTGAAGCTTTCTTT.

The chain uses TRBV5-4 and TRBJ2-5; 8 bases are a match to TRBD1. V shed 7 bases and J 0 bases; nucleotides not matched to a gene: 5. This CDR3 is built from 14 residues. Per germline, CDR1 SGHNT and CDR2 YYREEE (reference sequence). The CDR3 DNA follows: TGTGCCAGCTCAGGGGGCCCCAACCAAGAGACCCAGTACTTC. Translating gives CASSGGPNQETQYF. Together with reference TRBV5-4 and TRBJ2-5, the CDR3 gives the full variable domain: ETGVTQSPTHLIKTRGQQVTLRCSSQSGHNTVSWYQQALGQGPQFIFQYYREEENGRGNFPPRFSGLQFPNYSSELNVNALELDDSALYLCASSGGPNQETQYFGPGTRLLVL.

V gene TRBV5-8 combines with J gene TRBJ2-3; 7 positions agree with TRBD1. Germline CDR1 is SGHTS and CDR2 is YDEGEE. V dropped 4 bases and J dropped 3; count of bases not matched to a gene: 14. The CDR3 is 17 residues long. Here the CDR3 DNA reads TGTGCCAGCAGCCCCACTCGACAGGGAGTGAGAACAGATACGCAGTATTTT. As protein: CASSPTRQGVRTDTQYF.